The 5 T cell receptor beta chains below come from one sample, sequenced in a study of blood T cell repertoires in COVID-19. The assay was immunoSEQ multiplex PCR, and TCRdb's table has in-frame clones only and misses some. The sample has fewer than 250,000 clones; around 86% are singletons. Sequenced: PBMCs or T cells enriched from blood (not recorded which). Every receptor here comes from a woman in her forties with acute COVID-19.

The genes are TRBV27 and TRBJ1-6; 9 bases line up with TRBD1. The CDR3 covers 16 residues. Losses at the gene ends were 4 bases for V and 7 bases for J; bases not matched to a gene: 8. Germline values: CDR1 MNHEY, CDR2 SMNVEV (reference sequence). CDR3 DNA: TGTGCCAGCAGTTCCCGGACAGGGGCGGGAAATTCACCCCTCCACTTT. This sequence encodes CASSSRTGAGNSPLHF.

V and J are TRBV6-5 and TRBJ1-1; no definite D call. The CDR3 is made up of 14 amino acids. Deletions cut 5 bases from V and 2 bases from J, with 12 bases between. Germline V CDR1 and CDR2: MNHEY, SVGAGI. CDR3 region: CASSLGGPNTEAFF. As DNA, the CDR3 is TGTGCCAGCAGTCTGGGCGGGCCCAACACTGAAGCTTTCTTT.

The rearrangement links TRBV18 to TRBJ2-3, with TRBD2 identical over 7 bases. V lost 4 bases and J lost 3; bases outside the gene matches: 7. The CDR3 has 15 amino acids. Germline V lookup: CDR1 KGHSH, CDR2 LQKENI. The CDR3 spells CASSRAGERTDTQYF. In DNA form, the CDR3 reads TGTGCCAGCTCACGCGCGGGAGAAAGGACAGATACGCAGTATTTT.

The chain's CDR3 is CASSHSSAQYF. Written as DNA, the CDR3 is TGTGCCAGCAGCCATAGCTCGGCGCAGTACTTC. The chain employs TRBV27 and TRBJ2-7; the D is unclear. V was cut by 6 bases and J by 9 bases, with 12 bases left in between. This CDR3 is 11 amino acids long. The germline CDR1 and CDR2 sequences are MNHEY and SMNVEV (reference sequence).

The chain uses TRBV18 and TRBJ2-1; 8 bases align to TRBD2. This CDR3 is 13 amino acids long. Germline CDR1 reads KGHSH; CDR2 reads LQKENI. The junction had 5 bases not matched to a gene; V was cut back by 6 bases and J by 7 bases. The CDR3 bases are TGTGCCAGCTCTTCGGGACTAGTAAATGAGCAGTTCTTC. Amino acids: CASSSGLVNEQFF.